The T cell receptor (beta chain) described here comes from a study of T cells expressing NK-cell markers. Study context: In sorted CD3+CD56+NKG2C+, CD3+CD56+NKG2C- and CD3+CD56-NKG2C+ T cells, TCR beta repertoires were obtained. Overall study findings and caveats: In a handful of donors, dominant clonotypes made up about 25-65% of CD3+CD56-NKG2C+ cells.

A word on this clonotype: Its antigen is as yet unknown.

CDR3 size: 15 residues. Germline V gene data show CDR1 as MNHEY and CDR2 as SVGAGI. The authors generated TCR beta cDNA through 5'RACE template switching with UMIs. TCRdb re-analyzed the 5' RACE reads; it lists each CDR3 protein once, without DNA. This repertoire includes roughly 450,000 distinct CDR3 sequences. The sequenced sample was blood T cells: a sorted CD56 or NKG2C T cell subset, CD4+ or CD8+ T cells, or bulk PBMC T cells (not recorded which). The gene calls are TRBV6-5 and TRBJ2-7; TCRdb reports TRBD1, a call that lacks DNA to check it against. The TCR originated in a woman aged 50 to 60 in good health. The CDR3 sequence is CASSYSRDNSYEQYF.